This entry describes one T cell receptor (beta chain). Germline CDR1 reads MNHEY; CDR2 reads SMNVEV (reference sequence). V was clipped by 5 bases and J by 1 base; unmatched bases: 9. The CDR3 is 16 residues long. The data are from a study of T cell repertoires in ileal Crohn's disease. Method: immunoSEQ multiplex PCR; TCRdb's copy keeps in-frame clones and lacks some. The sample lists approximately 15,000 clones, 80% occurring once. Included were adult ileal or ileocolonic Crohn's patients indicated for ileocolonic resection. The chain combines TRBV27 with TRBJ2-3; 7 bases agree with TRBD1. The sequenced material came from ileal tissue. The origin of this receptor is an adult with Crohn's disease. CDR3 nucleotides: TGTGCCAGCAGTCCTAGGGGGCCCCCCCGCACAGATACGCAGTATTTT. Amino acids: CASSPRGPPRTDTQYF.